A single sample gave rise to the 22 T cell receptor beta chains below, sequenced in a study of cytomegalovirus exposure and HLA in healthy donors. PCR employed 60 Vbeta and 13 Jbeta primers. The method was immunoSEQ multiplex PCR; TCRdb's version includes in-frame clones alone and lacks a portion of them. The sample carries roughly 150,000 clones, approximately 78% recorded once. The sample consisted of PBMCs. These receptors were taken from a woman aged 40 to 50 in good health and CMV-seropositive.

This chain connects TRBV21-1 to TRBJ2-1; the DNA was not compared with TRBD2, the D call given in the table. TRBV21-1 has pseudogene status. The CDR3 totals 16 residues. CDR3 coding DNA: TGTGCCAGCAGCAAAGGGGCGAGCGGGGGGAAGGGTGAGCAGTTCTTC. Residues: CASSKGASGGKGEQFF.

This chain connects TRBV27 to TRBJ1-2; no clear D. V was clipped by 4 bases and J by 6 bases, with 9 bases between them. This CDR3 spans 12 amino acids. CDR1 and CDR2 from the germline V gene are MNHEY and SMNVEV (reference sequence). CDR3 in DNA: TGTGCCAGCAGTTCGGGGAAACATGGCTACACCTTC. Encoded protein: CASSSGKHGYTF.

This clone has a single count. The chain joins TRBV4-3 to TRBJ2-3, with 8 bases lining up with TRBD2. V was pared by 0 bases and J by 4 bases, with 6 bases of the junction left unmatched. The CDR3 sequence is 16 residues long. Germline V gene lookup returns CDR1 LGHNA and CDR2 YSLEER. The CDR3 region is CASSQERGGRADTQYF. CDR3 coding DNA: TGCGCCAGCAGCCAAGAACGGGGGGGACGGGCAGATACGCAGTATTTT.

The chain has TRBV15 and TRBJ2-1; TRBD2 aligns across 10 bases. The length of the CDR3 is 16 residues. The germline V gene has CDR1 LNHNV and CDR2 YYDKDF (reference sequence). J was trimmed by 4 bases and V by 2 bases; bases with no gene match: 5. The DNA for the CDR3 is TGTGCCACCAGCAGAACAGCGGGAGGGGGATACAATGAGCAGTTCTTC. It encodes CATSRTAGGGYNEQFF.

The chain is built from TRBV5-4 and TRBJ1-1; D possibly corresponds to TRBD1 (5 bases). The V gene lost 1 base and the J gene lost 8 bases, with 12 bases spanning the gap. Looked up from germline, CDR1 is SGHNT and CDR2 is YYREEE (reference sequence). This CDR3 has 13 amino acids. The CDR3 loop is CASSLPGYDEAFF. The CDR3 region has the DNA TGTGCCAGCAGCTTGCCAGGGTATGACGAAGCTTTCTTT.

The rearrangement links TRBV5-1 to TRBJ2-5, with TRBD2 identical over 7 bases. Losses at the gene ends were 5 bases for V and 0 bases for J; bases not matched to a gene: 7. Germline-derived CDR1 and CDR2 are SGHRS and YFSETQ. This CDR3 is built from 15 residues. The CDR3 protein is CASRRSGTYQETQYF. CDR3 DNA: TGCGCCAGCAGGAGGAGCGGGACGTACCAAGAGACCCAGTACTTC. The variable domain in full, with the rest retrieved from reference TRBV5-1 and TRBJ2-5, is KAGVTQTPRYLIKTRGQQVTLSCSPISGHRSVSWYQQTPGQGLQFLFEYFSETQRNKGNFPGRFSGRQFSNSRSEMNVSTLELGDSALYLCASRRSGTYQETQYFGPGTRLLVL.

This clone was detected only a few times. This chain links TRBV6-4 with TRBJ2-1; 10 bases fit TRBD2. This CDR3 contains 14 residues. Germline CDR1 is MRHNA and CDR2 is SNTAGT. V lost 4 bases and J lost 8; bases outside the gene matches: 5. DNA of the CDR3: TGTGCCAGCAGTGTGGCTAGCGGGAGCGATGAGCAGTTCTTC. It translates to CASSVASGSDEQFF.

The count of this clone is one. CDR3 in DNA: TGTGCCAGCAGTTTAGGAGGCGGAGATAGCTACGAGCAGTACTTC. Translated, it gives CASSLGGGDSYEQYF. This chain links TRBV28 with TRBJ2-7; possibly TRBD2 for D (5 bases). The CDR3 loop spans 15 amino acids. Germline V gene sequence: CDR1 MDHEN, CDR2 SYDVKM. V was trimmed by 2 bases and J by 3 bases, leaving 14 bases between them.

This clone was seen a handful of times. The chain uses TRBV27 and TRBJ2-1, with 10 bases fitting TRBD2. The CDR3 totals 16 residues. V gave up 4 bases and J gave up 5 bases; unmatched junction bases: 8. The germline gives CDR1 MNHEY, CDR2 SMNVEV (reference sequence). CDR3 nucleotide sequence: TGTGCCAGCAGTTCCCCCGGGAGCGGGAGGGACAATGAGCAGTTCTTC. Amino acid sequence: CASSSPGSGRDNEQFF.

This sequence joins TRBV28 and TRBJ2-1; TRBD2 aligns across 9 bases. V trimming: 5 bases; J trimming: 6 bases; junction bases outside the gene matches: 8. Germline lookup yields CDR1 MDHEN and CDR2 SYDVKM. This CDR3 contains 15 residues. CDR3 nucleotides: TGTGCCAGCAGTCTCATCGGGACTAGCCTCAATGAGCAGTTCTTC. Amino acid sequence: CASSLIGTSLNEQFF. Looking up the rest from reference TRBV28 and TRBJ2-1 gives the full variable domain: DVKVTQSSRYLVKRTGEKVFLECVQDMDHENMFWYRQDPGLGLRLIYFSYDVKMKEKGDIPEGYSVSREKKERFSLILESASTNQTSMYLCASSLIGTSLNEQFFGPGTRLTVL.

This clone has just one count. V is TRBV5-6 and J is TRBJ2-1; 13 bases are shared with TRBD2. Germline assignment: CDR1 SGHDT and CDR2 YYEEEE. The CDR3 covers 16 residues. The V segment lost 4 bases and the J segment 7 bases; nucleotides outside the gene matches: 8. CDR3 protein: CASSERRLAGGNEQFF. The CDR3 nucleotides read TGTGCCAGCAGCGAGCGCAGACTAGCGGGAGGAAATGAGCAGTTCTTC.

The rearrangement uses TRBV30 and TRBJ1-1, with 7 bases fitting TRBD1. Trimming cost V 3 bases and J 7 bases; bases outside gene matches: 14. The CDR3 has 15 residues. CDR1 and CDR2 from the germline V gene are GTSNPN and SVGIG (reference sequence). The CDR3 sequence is CAWRATHGGGGEAFF. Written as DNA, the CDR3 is TGTGCCTGGAGGGCAACCCATGGAGGGGGCGGTGAAGCTTTCTTT.

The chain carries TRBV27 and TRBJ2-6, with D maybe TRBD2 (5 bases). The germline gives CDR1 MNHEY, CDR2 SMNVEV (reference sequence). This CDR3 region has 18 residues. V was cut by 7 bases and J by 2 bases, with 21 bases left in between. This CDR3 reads CASTSDEGGLTGANVLTF. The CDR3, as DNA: TGTGCCAGCACCTCAGATGAGGGTGGGCTCACTGGGGCCAACGTCCTGACTTTC.

The CDR3: CASSLDRGRYEQYF. CDR3 DNA: TGTGCCAGCAGCTTGGACAGGGGGCGCTACGAGCAGTACTTC. The chain couples TRBV5-4 to TRBJ2-7, with 9 bases lining up with TRBD1. Losses at the gene ends were 0 bases for V and 3 bases for J; bases not matched to a gene: 1. The CDR3 is made up of 14 amino acids. The germline CDR1 and CDR2 sequences are SGHNT and YYREEE (reference sequence).

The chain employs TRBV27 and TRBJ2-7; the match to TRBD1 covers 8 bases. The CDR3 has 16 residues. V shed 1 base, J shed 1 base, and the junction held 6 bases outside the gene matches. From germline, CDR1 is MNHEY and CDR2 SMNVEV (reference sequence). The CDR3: CASSLFPDRASYEQYF. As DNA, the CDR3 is TGTGCCAGCAGTTTATTCCCGGACAGGGCTTCCTACGAGCAGTACTTC.

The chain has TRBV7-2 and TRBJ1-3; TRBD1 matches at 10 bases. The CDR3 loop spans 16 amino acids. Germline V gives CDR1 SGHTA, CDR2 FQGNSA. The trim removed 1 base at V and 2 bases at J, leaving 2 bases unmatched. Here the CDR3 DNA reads TGTGCCAGCAGCTTAGGGACAGGGGGGACTGGAAACACCATATATTTT. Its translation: CASSLGTGGTGNTIYF.

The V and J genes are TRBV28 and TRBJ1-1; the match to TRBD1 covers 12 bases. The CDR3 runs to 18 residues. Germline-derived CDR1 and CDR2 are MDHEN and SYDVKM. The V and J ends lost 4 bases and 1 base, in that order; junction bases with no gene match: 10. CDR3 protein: CASSYLRDRGRGNTEAFF. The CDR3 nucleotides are TGTGCCAGCAGTTACCTGAGGGACAGGGGGCGTGGGAACACTGAAGCTTTCTTT.

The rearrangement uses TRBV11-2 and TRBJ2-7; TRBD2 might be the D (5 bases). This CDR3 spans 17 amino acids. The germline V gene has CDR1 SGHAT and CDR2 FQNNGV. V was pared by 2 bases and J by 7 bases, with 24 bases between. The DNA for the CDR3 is TGTGCCAGCAGCTTAAGGAGGCAAACCAGCCTTCCTCAGGAGCAGTACTTC. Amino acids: CASSLRRQTSLPQEQYF.

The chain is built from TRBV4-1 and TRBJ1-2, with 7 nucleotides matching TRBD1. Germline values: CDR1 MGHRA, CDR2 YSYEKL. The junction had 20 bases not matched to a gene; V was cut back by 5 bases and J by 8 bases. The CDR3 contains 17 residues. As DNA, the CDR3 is TGCGCCAGCAGCGCAGTTCTCCAGAGACAGGGATCTAGGGGCTACACCTTC. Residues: CASSAVLQRQGSRGYTF.

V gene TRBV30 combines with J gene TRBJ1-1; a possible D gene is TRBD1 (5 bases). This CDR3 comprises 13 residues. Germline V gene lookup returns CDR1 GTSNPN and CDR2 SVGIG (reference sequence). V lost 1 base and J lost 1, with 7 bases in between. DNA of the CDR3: TGTGCCTGGAGTGGCACAGGGAACACTGAAGCTTTCTTT. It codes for CAWSGTGNTEAFF.

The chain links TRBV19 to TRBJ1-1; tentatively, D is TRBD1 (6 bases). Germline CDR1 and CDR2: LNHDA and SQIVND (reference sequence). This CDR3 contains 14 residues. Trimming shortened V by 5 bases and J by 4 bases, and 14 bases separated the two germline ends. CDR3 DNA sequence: TGTGCCAGTAGTCCCCCAGGGGTCGGCACTGAAGCTTTCTTT. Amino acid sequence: CASSPPGVGTEAFF.

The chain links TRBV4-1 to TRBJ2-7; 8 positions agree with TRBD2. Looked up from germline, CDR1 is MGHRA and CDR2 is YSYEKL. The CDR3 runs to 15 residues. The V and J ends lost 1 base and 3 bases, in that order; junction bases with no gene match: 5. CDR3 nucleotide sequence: TGCGCCAGCAGCCAAGCCCCAGGGACTAGCTACGAGCAGTACTTC. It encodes CASSQAPGTSYEQYF.